The 17 T cell receptor beta chains below all came from one sample that was sequenced in a study of patients and donors after allogeneic stem cell transplantation. TCRdb reprocessed the RT-PCR reads via MiXCR and lists one record per CDR3 protein. This repertoire shows some 230,000 distinct CDR3 sequences, roughly 13% found once; its top ten account for about 9.9%. What was sequenced was blood, either unsorted or a sorted T cell fraction (not recorded which). The receptors originated from a human donor who was either an allogeneic HSCT recipient or a stem cell or donor lymphocyte infusion donor (not recorded which). It is not recorded whose cells these are; they may come from a transplant donor.

This clonotype was picked up a small number of times. The CDR3, as DNA: TGTGCCAGCAGTTTAATTTTTGGGGGCTGGAATCAGCCCCAGCATTTT. Residues: CASSLIFGGWNQPQHF. This chain connects TRBV12-3 or TRBV12-4 to TRBJ1-5, with D perhaps TRBD1 (6 bases). V gave up 2 bases and J gave up 4 bases, with 15 bases separating them. This CDR3 contains 16 residues.

This clonotype occurred a few times. This chain connects TRBV29-1 to TRBJ2-5, with 12 bases matching TRBD2. With 4 bases clipped from V and 5 bases from J, the junction kept 2 bases outside the gene matches. CDR3 size: 13 residues. Germline V gives CDR1 SQVTM, CDR2 ANQGSEA. The CDR3 coding sequence is TGCAGCGTTGGGACTAGCGGGATGGAGACCCAGTACTTC. Protein product: CSVGTSGMETQYF.

This clonotype was seen a few times. The J gene is TRBJ1-2, the V gene TRBV10-3, with D perhaps matching TRBD1 (5 bases). The CDR3 loop spans 13 amino acids. From germline, CDR1 is ENHRY and CDR2 SYGVKD. V was cut by 2 bases and J by 5 bases, with 9 bases left in between. The CDR3 DNA is TGTGCCATCAGTGAGGAGGGGAGGTATGGCTACACCTTC. It yields the protein CAISEEGRYGYTF.

Only a few counts were recorded for this clonotype. The V gene is TRBV11-2, the J gene TRBJ2-7; D is unclear. V was shortened by 3 bases and J by 5 bases, with 8 bases between the two germline ends. CDR3 length: 12 residues. Germline V gene sequence: CDR1 SGHAT, CDR2 FQNNGV. The CDR3 loop is CASSFNGDEQYF. Written as DNA, the CDR3 is TGTGCCAGCAGCTTCAATGGCGACGAGCAGTACTTC.

Details on this clonotype: The junction differs from germline at one of its ends, possibly a read error. The genes are TRBV19 and TRBJ1-2; TRBD1 agrees at 10 bases. There are 15 residues in the CDR3. Germline V CDR1 and CDR2: LNHDA, SQIVND (reference sequence). The CDR3: CASSQGTGAYYGYDF. CDR3 DNA: TGTGCCAGTAGTCAAGGGACAGGGGCTTACTATGGCTACGACTTC.

The rearrangement uses TRBV20-1 and TRBJ1-1; 9 bases match TRBD1. CDR1 is DFQATT and CDR2 is SNEGSKA in the germline V gene (reference sequence). The length of the CDR3 is 14 residues. Trimming removed 0 bases from V and 8 bases from J; junction bases left unmatched: 7. The CDR3 DNA sequence: TGCAGTGCTAGAGATCTTGACAGGGGGAAAGAAGCTTTCTTT. It specifies CSARDLDRGKEAFF.

The chain combines TRBV2 with TRBJ2-3; the match to TRBD2 covers 7 bases. CDR1 is SNHLY and CDR2 is FYNNEI in the germline V gene. This CDR3 has 14 amino acids. V lost 8 bases, J lost 1 base, and 6 bases stayed unmatched. The CDR3 spells CASLLARGTDTQYF. CDR3 nucleotide sequence: TGTGCCAGCCTACTAGCGAGGGGCACAGATACGCAGTATTTT.

This clonotype turned up a few times. The V gene is TRBV4-2, the J gene TRBJ2-7; 9 bases map to TRBD2. Per germline, CDR1 LGHNA and CDR2 YNFKEQ. J gave up 3 bases and V 0 bases, and 15 bases lay outside the gene matches. The CDR3 is 19 residues long. In DNA, the CDR3 is TGTGCCAGCAGCCAAGATCTTCTGTGGCGGGAGGGCCTGATCTACGAGCAGTACTTC. Amino acid sequence: CASSQDLLWREGLIYEQYF.

This clonotype appeared many times. The chain employs TRBV7-2 and TRBJ2-1; 9 bases agree with TRBD1. The CDR3 runs 13 residues. Germline V gives CDR1 SGHTA, CDR2 FQGNSA. V was clipped by 5 bases and J by 8 bases; unmatched bases: 4. CDR3 coding DNA: TGTGCCAGCAGCCGACAGGGGGGATATGAGCAGTTCTTC. It specifies CASSRQGGYEQFF.

The gene calls are TRBV20-1 and TRBJ1-5, with 8 bases that match TRBD1. From germline, CDR1 is DFQATT and CDR2 SNEGSKA (reference sequence). The length of the CDR3 is 15 residues. After removal of 4 bases from V and 0 bases from J, the junction contained 5 bases not matched to a gene. The CDR3 reads CSATRTGTSNQPQHF. The CDR3 DNA follows: TGCAGTGCTACAAGGACAGGGACTAGCAATCAGCCCCAGCATTTT.

This clonotype was counted between two and nine times. This CDR3 reads CASAPRDGYNSPLHF. CDR3 coding DNA: TGTGCCAGCGCTCCCCGGGACGGTTATAATTCACCCCTCCACTTT. The V call is TRBV2, the J call TRBJ1-6; D may be TRBD1 (5 bases). V was trimmed by 8 bases and J by 4 bases, leaving 15 bases between them. Germline lookup yields CDR1 SNHLY and CDR2 FYNNEI. The CDR3 contains 15 residues.

V is TRBV7-6 and J is TRBJ2-1, with 10 nucleotides matching TRBD2. From germline, CDR1 is SGHVS and CDR2 FNYEAQ. V shed 4 bases and J 4 bases; nucleotides not matched to a gene: 16. This CDR3 region has 19 residues. The DNA of the CDR3 is TGTGCCAGCAGCTACGTACTGGGGAGAACTAGCGGGGAGTACAATGAGCAGTTCTTC. Its translation: CASSYVLGRTSGEYNEQFF.

The rearrangement joins TRBV20-1 to TRBJ2-5; maybe TRBD2 (5 bases). The CDR3 contains 12 residues. Trimming took 4 bases from V and 5 from J, leaving 11 bases between them. CDR1 is DFQATT, CDR2 SNEGSKA, per germline (reference sequence). CDR3 amino acids: CSAIEGAETQYF. The CDR3 DNA reads as TGCAGTGCTATTGAGGGCGCCGAGACCCAGTACTTC.

This clonotype was observed a few times. V gene TRBV20-1 combines with J gene TRBJ2-1, with a weak D call TRBD2 (6 bases). The germline CDR1 and CDR2 sequences are DFQATT and SNEGSKA (reference sequence). V was shortened by 6 bases and J by 10 bases, with 19 bases between the two germline ends. CDR3 length: 13 residues. The CDR3 loop reads CSAPFAGRDEQFF. The DNA for the CDR3 is TGCAGTGCCCCATTCGCGGGGCGTGACGAGCAGTTCTTC.

This clonotype has more than one count but fewer than ten. The V call is TRBV7-2, the J call TRBJ2-5; TRBD2 agrees at 10 bases. The CDR3 runs 16 residues. Trimming cost V 2 bases and J 7 bases; bases outside gene matches: 10. The germline CDR1 and CDR2 sequences are SGHTA and FQGNSA. CDR3 amino acids: CASSLWSSGGLGTQYF. The CDR3, as DNA: TGTGCCAGCAGCTTATGGTCTAGCGGGGGCCTGGGGACCCAGTACTTC.

The rearrangement uses TRBV20-1 and TRBJ2-7; the D gene is possibly TRBD2 (6 bases). The germline V gene has CDR1 DFQATT and CDR2 SNEGSKA (reference sequence). V dropped 1 base and J dropped 2 bases, with 12 bases sitting between them. This CDR3 contains 14 residues. CDR3 sequence: CSARVGGATYEQYF. The CDR3 DNA reads as TGCAGTGCTAGAGTCGGAGGGGCCACCTACGAGCAGTACTTC.

The chain recombines TRBV2 with TRBJ2-7, with D tentatively TRBD1 or TRBD2 (5 bases each). The CDR3 sequence is 17 residues long. Per germline, CDR1 SNHLY and CDR2 FYNNEI. Trimming stripped 2 bases from V and 7 bases from J, with 24 bases between. The DNA for the CDR3 is TGTGCCAGCAGTGAACTCGGGGCCCGGGCGGTCCCAAGGGAGCAGTACTTC. Translating gives CASSELGARAVPREQYF.